One and the same sample provided the 12 T cell receptor beta chains below, sequenced in a study of multiple sclerosis patients with progressive multifocal leukoencephalopathy. The data were produced by immunoSEQ multiplex PCR, yet TCRdb's version contains in-frame clones alone and is incomplete. The sample contains roughly 28,000 clones, more than 75% of which appear only once. Time point meaning: before natalizumab initiation. Sequencing used PBMCs. These receptors came from a human donor with multiple sclerosis.

This sequence joins TRBV7-9 and TRBJ1-1; no definite D call. V gave up 3 bases and J gave up 3 bases, with 2 bases separating them. Germline CDR1 reads SEHNR; CDR2 reads FQNEAQ (reference sequence). This CDR3 comprises 11 residues. The CDR3 nucleotides read TGTGCCAGCAGCTTGGACACTGAAGCTTTCTTT. Protein product: CASSLDTEAFF.

The CDR3 coding sequence is TGTGCCAGCAGCTTAGGGGCCGGCAGGGGGGGTGGTCAGCCCCAGCATTTT. Translated, it gives CASSLGAGRGGGQPQHF. V is TRBV7-2 and J is TRBJ1-5, with 7 bases matching TRBD1. Germline CDR1 SGHTA, CDR2 FQGNSA. J was trimmed by 6 bases and V by 1 base; bases with no gene match: 12. This CDR3 comprises 17 residues.

This CDR3 reads CAWGLVYNEQFF. The CDR3 DNA follows: TGTGCGTGGGGGCTCGTCTACAATGAGCAGTTCTTC. This sequence joins TRBV30 and TRBJ2-1; TRBD1 might be the D (6 bases). The CDR3 is made up of 12 amino acids. Germline V gives CDR1 GTSNPN, CDR2 SVGIG (reference sequence).

The sample holds one count of this clone. The chain uses TRBV7-3 and TRBJ2-2; D gene uncertain. V was shortened by 4 bases and J by 6 bases, with 6 bases between the two germline ends. Germline assignment: CDR1 SGHTA and CDR2 FQGTGA. The CDR3 is 12 amino acids. Written as DNA, the CDR3 is TGTGCCAGCAGCTCGTCCCCCGGGGAGCTGTTTTTT. This codes for CASSSSPGELFF.

The J gene is TRBJ1-6, the V gene TRBV27, with D possibly TRBD1 on 6 matching bases. The CDR3 runs to 19 residues. From germline, CDR1 is MNHEY and CDR2 SMNVEV (reference sequence). V shed 5 bases and J shed 4 bases, with 24 bases lying between them. As DNA, the CDR3 is TGTGCCAGCAGTCACCACAAGACAGGAGGGATTGCTTATAATTCACCCCTCCACTTT. Encoded protein: CASSHHKTGGIAYNSPLHF.

This sequence joins TRBV29-1 and TRBJ1-2, with 7 bases lining up with TRBD1. Germline CDR1 is SQVTM and CDR2 is ANQGSEA. This CDR3 contains 15 residues. The trim removed 3 bases at V and 1 base at J, leaving 8 bases unmatched. CDR3 sequence: CSVEWTGPHNYGYTF. The CDR3 DNA follows: TGCAGCGTTGAGTGGACAGGACCACATAACTATGGCTACACCTTC.

V gene TRBV27 combines with J gene TRBJ2-7, with 15 bases lining up with TRBD2. The CDR3 contains 14 residues. Trimming cost V 4 bases and J 7 bases; bases outside gene matches: 2. Looked up from germline, CDR1 is MNHEY and CDR2 is SMNVEV (reference sequence). CDR3 amino acids: CASSSGLAGGEQYF. The DNA of the CDR3 is TGTGCCAGCAGTTCGGGACTAGCGGGGGGAGAGCAGTACTTC.

J is TRBJ1-5 and V is TRBV7-9, with no clear D. Looked up from germline, CDR1 is SEHNR and CDR2 is FQNEAQ (reference sequence). V lost 6 bases, J lost 2 bases, and 11 bases lay in between. This CDR3 has 14 amino acids. CDR3 in amino acids: CASSHSGGNQPQHF. DNA for the CDR3: TGTGCCAGCAGTCATTCTGGGGGCAATCAGCCCCAGCATTTT.

The chain uses TRBV5-6 and TRBJ2-4, with D unresolved. The CDR3 totals 12 residues. V dropped 4 bases and J dropped 5 bases, with 7 bases sitting between them. Germline loops: CDR1 SGHDT, CDR2 YYEEEE. DNA for the CDR3: TGTGCCAGCAGCCAAACTCAAAACATTCAGTACTTC. Protein: CASSQTQNIQYF.

The J gene is TRBJ2-1, the V gene TRBV5-4, with no clear D. The V end was cut by 1 base, the J end by 5 bases, with 10 bases between. Germline V gene data show CDR1 as SGHNT and CDR2 as YYREEE (reference sequence). The CDR3 runs to 14 residues. CDR3 region: CASSLQSGHNEQFF. CDR3 bases: TGTGCCAGCAGCTTGCAAAGTGGCCACAATGAGCAGTTCTTC.

This sequence joins TRBV5-1 and TRBJ1-1, with a possible D match to TRBD1 (6 bases). Germline V gives CDR1 SGHRS, CDR2 YFSETQ. The length of the CDR3 is 13 residues. V gave up 4 bases and J gave up 4 bases, with 11 bases separating them. The DNA for the CDR3 is TGCGCCAGCAGCGGTACAGGGCTCACTGAAGCTTTCTTT. Translation gives CASSGTGLTEAFF.

Comments on this clone: At one of its ends the junction is not consistent with the germline gene, which may arise from a read error. This chain connects TRBV30 to TRBJ1-3; 12 bases are a match to TRBD1. This CDR3 region has 11 residues. CDR1 is GTSNPN and CDR2 is SVGIG in the germline V gene (reference sequence). This CDR3 is CAWSGTGGEVF. The CDR3 coding sequence is TGTGCCTGGAGCGGGACAGGGGGCGAGGTTTTT.